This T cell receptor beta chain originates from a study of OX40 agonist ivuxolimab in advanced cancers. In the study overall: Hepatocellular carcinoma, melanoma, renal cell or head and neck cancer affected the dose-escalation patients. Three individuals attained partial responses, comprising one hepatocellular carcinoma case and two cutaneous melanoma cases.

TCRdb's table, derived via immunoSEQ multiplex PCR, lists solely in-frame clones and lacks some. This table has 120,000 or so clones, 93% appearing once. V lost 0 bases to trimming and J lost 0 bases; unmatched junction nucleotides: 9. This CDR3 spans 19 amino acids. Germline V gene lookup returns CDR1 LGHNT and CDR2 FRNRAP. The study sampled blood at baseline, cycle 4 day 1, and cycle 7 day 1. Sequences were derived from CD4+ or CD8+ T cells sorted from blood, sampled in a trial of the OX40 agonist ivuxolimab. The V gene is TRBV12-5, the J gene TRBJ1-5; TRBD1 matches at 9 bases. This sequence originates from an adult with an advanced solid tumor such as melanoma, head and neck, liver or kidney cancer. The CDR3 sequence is CASGLVRGQGAHSNQPQHF. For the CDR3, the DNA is TGTGCTAGTGGTTTGGTACGGGGACAGGGAGCTCATAGCAATCAGCCCCAGCATTTT. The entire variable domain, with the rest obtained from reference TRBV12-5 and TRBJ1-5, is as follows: DARVTQTPRHKVTEMGQEVTMRCQPILGHNTVFWYRQTMMQGLELLAYFRNRAPLDDSGMPKDRFSAEMPDATLATLKIQPSEPRDSAVYFCASGLVRGQGAHSNQPQHFGDGTRLSIL.